Below, 23 T cell receptor beta chains from the same sample are listed, as sequenced in a study of blood T cell repertoires in COVID-19. Sequencing was performed with immunoSEQ multiplex PCR; in TCRdb, only in-frame clones are kept and a portion is missing. The sample shows a few hundred thousand clones, 90% of them seen only once. Sequenced input: PBMCs or T cells enriched from blood (not recorded which). The receptors derive from a woman aged 18-29 years with acute COVID-19.

This clone was recorded a few times. The chain has TRBV27 and TRBJ2-2, with D hard to call. Germline V gene data show CDR1 as MNHEY and CDR2 as SMNVEV (reference sequence). Trimming removed 5 bases from V and 6 bases from J, with 10 bases in between. This CDR3 is 13 amino acids long. CDR3 nucleotides: TGTGCCAGCAGTCTATACTTGGCCGGGGAGCTGTTTTTT. Its translation: CASSLYLAGELFF.

The rearrangement uses TRBV11-2 and TRBJ2-3; no reliable D call. CDR3 length: 13 amino acids. V lost 3 bases to trimming and J lost 4 bases, with 8 bases between them. In germline, CDR1 is SGHAT, CDR2 FQNNGV. In DNA form, the CDR3 reads TGTGCCAGCAGCTTCGCTAGTCCAGATACGCAGTATTTT. Its protein is CASSFASPDTQYF. The whole variable domain, filled in from reference TRBV11-2 and TRBJ2-3, reads EAGVAQSPRYKIIEKRQSVAFWCNPISGHATLYWYQQILGQGPKLLIQFQNNGVVDDSQLPKDRFSAERLKGVDSTLKIQPAKLEDSAVYLCASSFASPDTQYFGPGTRLTVL.

The CDR3 DNA is TGTGCCAGCAGATCGGGGGGAGGGTTTTACGAGCAGTACTTC. It codes for CASRSGGGFYEQYF. V gene TRBV2 combines with J gene TRBJ2-7; 7 positions match TRBD2. Germline CDR1 is SNHLY and CDR2 is FYNNEI. Germline trimming cut 6 bases from V and 4 bases from J; bases unmatched to any gene: 9. This CDR3 comprises 14 residues.

V gene TRBV4-1 combines with J gene TRBJ1-4; 8 bases match TRBD1. The V gene's germline CDR1 is MGHRA and CDR2 YSYEKL. The V and J ends lost 0 bases and 1 base, in that order; junction bases with no gene match: 4. There are 17 residues in the CDR3. The CDR3 DNA reads TGCGCCAGCAGCCAAGATTCAGGGGGCAGAACTAATGAAAAACTGTTTTTT. Translation: CASSQDSGGRTNEKLFF.

The chain couples TRBV16 to TRBJ2-2, with TRBD1 matching 10 bases. CDR1 KGHSY and CDR2 FQNENV come from the germline V gene. CDR3 length: 16 amino acids. V lost 6 bases, J lost 4 bases, and 8 bases stayed unmatched. For the CDR3, the DNA is TGTGCCAGCAGTCGTCGCCGGGACAGGGGCACCGGGGAGCTGTTTTTT. Translated, it gives CASSRRRDRGTGELFF.

CDR3 nucleotide sequence: TGTGCCAGCAGCTTCAAGCTTCCATCCTACAATGAGCAGTTCTTC. Amino acids: CASSFKLPSYNEQFF. V and J are TRBV7-2 and TRBJ2-1; D call uncertain. V lost 3 bases to trimming and J lost 1 base, with 10 bases between them. CDR3 size: 15 residues. Germline V lookup: CDR1 SGHTA, CDR2 FQGNSA.

In this sample, this clone turned up once. The V gene is TRBV5-1, the J gene TRBJ2-5; the match to TRBD1 covers 8 bases. Germline CDR1 reads SGHRS; CDR2 reads YFSETQ. With V trimmed by 4 bases and J by 1 base, 6 bases remained unmatched. The CDR3 consists of 15 residues. The CDR3 loop reads CASSRGTGAQETQYF. The CDR3 DNA reads as TGCGCCAGCAGCCGCGGGACAGGCGCCCAAGAGACCCAGTACTTC. Variable domain in full (rest from reference TRBV5-1 and TRBJ2-5): KAGVTQTPRYLIKTRGQQVTLSCSPISGHRSVSWYQQTPGQGLQFLFEYFSETQRNKGNFPGRFSGRQFSNSRSEMNVSTLELGDSALYLCASSRGTGAQETQYFGPGTRLLVL.

The CDR3 sequence is CSALLRTVLGTDTQYF. CDR3 DNA sequence: TGCAGCGCCCTCCTCCGGACAGTCCTTGGCACAGATACGCAGTATTTT. The gene calls are TRBV29-1 and TRBJ2-3; D is possibly TRBD1 (6 bases). In germline, CDR1 is SQVTM, CDR2 ANQGSEA. The V end was cut by 7 bases, the J end by 1 base, with 21 bases between. The length of the CDR3 is 16 residues.

The chain carries TRBV27 and TRBJ2-5; 7 positions match TRBD1. J gave up 1 base and V 2 bases, and 4 bases lay outside the gene matches. The CDR3 totals 15 residues. Germline V lookup: CDR1 MNHEY, CDR2 SMNVEV (reference sequence). CDR3: CASSLDRDSQETQYF. The CDR3 bases are TGTGCCAGCAGTTTAGACCGGGACAGCCAAGAGACCCAGTACTTC.

This chain connects TRBV3-1 (or the pseudogene TRBV3-2) to TRBJ2-7, with 10 nucleotides matching TRBD2. The junction had 9 bases not matched to a gene; V was cut back by 3 bases and J by 7 bases. The CDR3 has 15 amino acids. Germline CDR1 and CDR2: LGHDT and YNNKEL (reference sequence). The CDR3 region has the DNA TGTGCCAGCAGCCAGATTAGCGGGAGGAATGGGGAGCAGTACTTC. Translating it yields CASSQISGRNGEQYF.

The V gene is TRBV5-1, the J gene TRBJ2-7; 14 bases fit TRBD2. This CDR3 comprises 17 residues. Germline CDR1 and CDR2: SGHRS and YFSETQ. After removal of 3 bases from V and 4 bases from J, the junction contained 9 bases not matched to a gene. The CDR3 nucleotides are TGCGCCAGCAGCTCCTTGACTAGCGGGAGGGGCTTTTACGAGCAGTACTTC. It specifies CASSSLTSGRGFYEQYF.

CDR3 sequence (DNA): TGTGCCAGCAGCTTATGGTACGGGGGGATCACCTACAATGAGCAGTTCTTC. Translated, it gives CASSLWYGGITYNEQFF. The rearrangement links TRBV11-2 to TRBJ2-1; 7 bases line up with TRBD2. CDR1 and CDR2 from the germline V gene are SGHAT and FQNNGV. The CDR3 covers 17 residues. The trim removed 2 bases at V and 2 bases at J, leaving 9 bases unmatched.

The V call is TRBV24-1, the J call TRBJ2-1; TRBD1 agrees at 11 bases. The CDR3 spans 20 residues. Germline values: CDR1 KGHDR, CDR2 SFDVKD. After removal of 2 bases from V and 5 bases from J, the junction contained 16 bases not matched to a gene. DNA of the CDR3: TGTGCCACCAGTGATTACATATTACCCTGGACAGGGGGCTTAGACAATGAGCAGTTCTTC. Translating gives CATSDYILPWTGGLDNEQFF.

The rearrangement uses TRBV5-4 and TRBJ1-2; 7 bases align to TRBD1. The V and J ends lost 2 bases and 7 bases, in that order; junction bases with no gene match: 2. The CDR3 has 12 amino acids. CDR1 is SGHNT, CDR2 YYREEE, per germline (reference sequence). The CDR3 sequence: CASSLDRAGYTF. As DNA, the CDR3 is TGTGCCAGCAGCTTAGACAGGGCTGGCTACACCTTC.

V and J are TRBV19 and TRBJ1-1; D is uncertain. The germline gives CDR1 LNHDA, CDR2 SQIVND (reference sequence). CDR3 length equals 11 residues. The V end was cut by 5 bases, the J end by 4 bases, with 5 bases between. The CDR3 loop is CASSPGTEAFF. The CDR3 DNA sequence: TGTGCCAGTAGTCCCGGCACTGAAGCTTTCTTT.

This chain joins TRBV6-5 and TRBJ2-7, with 13 positions matching TRBD2. Trimming took 4 bases from V and 5 from J; bases not matched to a gene: 8. The CDR3 covers 16 residues. CDR1 MNHEY and CDR2 SVGAGI come from the germline V gene. The CDR3 nucleotides are TGTGCCAGCAGTTCCAGGACTAGCGGGAGCTCGAACGAGCAGTACTTC. As protein: CASSSRTSGSSNEQYF.

This clone was observed a single time. The V and J genes are TRBV11-2 and TRBJ2-1; D is possibly TRBD1 (6 bases). In germline, CDR1 is SGHAT, CDR2 FQNNGV. The germline V and J ends were trimmed by 5 bases and 6 bases, with 11 bases remaining between them. The CDR3 totals 13 residues. The CDR3 protein is CASSRDTLNEQFF. CDR3 sequence (DNA): TGTGCCAGCAGCCGGGACACCCTCAATGAGCAGTTCTTC.

The chain carries TRBV2 and TRBJ2-1; 10 positions match TRBD1. The CDR3 totals 15 residues. Trimming at V came to 6 bases and at J to 7 bases, leaving 9 bases not matched to a gene. Germline loops: CDR1 SNHLY, CDR2 FYNNEI. The CDR3: CASSSRDRGLNEQFF. The CDR3 DNA sequence: TGTGCCAGCAGCTCGAGGGACAGGGGATTAAATGAGCAGTTCTTC.

The chain combines TRBV9 with TRBJ2-1, with 7 bases identical to TRBD2. From germline, CDR1 is SGDLS and CDR2 YYNGEE. After removal of 3 bases from V and 0 bases from J, the junction contained 6 bases not matched to a gene. The CDR3 is made up of 16 amino acids. The CDR3, as DNA: TGTGCCAGCAGCGCCCTACTAGCGAGCTCCTACAATGAGCAGTTCTTC. Its translation: CASSALLASSYNEQFF.

This clone was picked up a small number of times. The gene calls are TRBV25-1 and TRBJ2-1; 7 bases are shared with TRBD2. The V gene end was trimmed by 2 bases and the J gene end by 5 bases; junction bases not matched to a gene: 6. Germline V CDR1 and CDR2: MGHDK, SYGVNS. The CDR3 is made up of 15 amino acids. CDR3 DNA sequence: TGTGCCAGCAGTGAAAAGGCGGGAGTGAACAATGAGCAGTTCTTC. Translating gives CASSEKAGVNNEQFF.

The V call is TRBV28, the J call TRBJ2-1; 9 nucleotides agree with TRBD2. Per germline, CDR1 MDHEN and CDR2 SYDVKM. This CDR3 contains 17 residues. V lost 6 bases and J lost 0; bases outside the gene matches: 9. As DNA, the CDR3 is TGTGCCAGCAGCAAAGTAGCGGGAGTCCCCTCCTACAATGAGCAGTTCTTC. Protein: CASSKVAGVPSYNEQFF.

The chain has TRBV2 and TRBJ2-1; 10 bases agree with TRBD1. CDR3 size: 18 residues. The V segment lost 2 bases and the J segment 1 base; nucleotides outside the gene matches: 8. Germline values: CDR1 SNHLY, CDR2 FYNNEI. CDR3 protein: CASSEFGTGEMSYNEQFF. The CDR3, as DNA: TGTGCCAGCAGTGAATTTGGGACAGGGGAAATGTCCTACAATGAGCAGTTCTTC.

The chain carries TRBV11-2 and TRBJ2-7; tentative D call: TRBD2 (5 bases). Germline CDR1 is SGHAT and CDR2 is FQNNGV. Trimming took 1 base from V and 7 from J, leaving 8 bases between them. CDR3 length: 12 amino acids. The CDR3 is CASSLAGWEQYF. Here the CDR3 DNA reads TGTGCCAGCAGCTTAGCGGGATGGGAGCAGTACTTC. The full variable domain, with the rest looked up from reference TRBV11-2 and TRBJ2-7, is EAGVAQSPRYKIIEKRQSVAFWCNPISGHATLYWYQQILGQGPKLLIQFQNNGVVDDSQLPKDRFSAERLKGVDSTLKIQPAKLEDSAVYLCASSLAGWEQYFGPGTRLTVT.